This entry concerns a single TCR beta chain. The clone's antigen remains unknown. One end of the junction is discordant with germline, which a read error may explain. Library creation used 5' RACE. Sequencing took place on an Illumina HiSeq 2500. The second PCR ran for roughly 6 to 11 cycles and used a J-beta primer mix along with a sample-barcoded 5' primer. A unique molecular identifier was introduced onto each TCR beta cDNA molecule by a template-switch 5' adaptor carrying 12 random nucleotides. At least 3 million CDR3-containing paired-end reads were obtained from each sample. First-strand cDNA was synthesized from all RNA with the Mint cDNA synthesis kit, primed by a TRBC-specific oligonucleotide. All cDNA was treated with uracil-DNA glycosylase and then went through a first 18-cycle PCR with the universal primers M1SS and BC2_uni_R. The study's processing was this. For normalization, 1 million high-quality reads were randomly selected from each sample, with every read carrying a distinct molecular identifier. Instead of being binned into consensus sequences, reads that shared molecular identifiers were thrown out. MiTCR, set to a Q25 quality threshold and the strictest error-elimination algorithm, was used for CDR3 identification, clonotype clustering and error correction. A nonparametric unseen species model using Euler transformation provided a lower-bound estimate of total TCR beta diversity. The raw public data were reprocessed by TCRdb itself: fastp quality trimming at Q25, MiXCR clonotype calling, in-frame beta chains only. For every CDR3 protein sequence, its rows merge into one entry that carries the most common genes and DNA. None of the V and J calls come from the authors' own analysis; TCRdb made them. This sample lists 950,000 to 1,200,000 distinct CDR3 sequences; approximately 38% were detected once. The ten largest make up roughly 14% of the sample.

This entry comes from a study of blood T cells in healthy people across ages (dated by TCRdb to the mid-2010s). Broadly, across the study: In model experiments, template switching captured roughly one uniquely barcoded TCR beta cDNA molecule for every two T cells. The study measured age-related changes in TCR beta repertoire diversity using deep sequencing normalized with unique cDNA molecular identifiers. The donors were divided into four age groups: young (average around 15 years), middle-aged (about 41), aged (about 61) and long-lived (82). To avoid experimental bias, donors of different ages were spread randomly across the sequencing lanes. Two additional independent replicas of 1 million unique cDNA reads from the same blood draw were analyzed for two donors (one aged 18 to 30 and one aged 80 or older). Summary of the overall study and its limitations: There was a strong correlation between observed TCR beta diversity and the percentage of naive T cells measured by flow cytometry. The CMV infection status of donors was not known, potentially confounding age-related changes in expanded clonotypes. Bulk unsorted PBMC profiling prevented conclusive comparison of naive and antigen-experienced compartments. Compared with the aged group, the long-lived group had more naive CD4+ T cells, fewer expanded clones and increased TCR diversity, a pattern suggesting age selection. Estimates of total diversity based on one million sequenced T cells were considered lower bounds and underestimates. As age increased, observed TCR beta diversity per million T cells dropped in a roughly linear way, and a significant reduction was already evident by age 40.

The donors were 40 or so Caucasian individuals from Russia, aged about 6 to 95 years, who were systemically healthy. Roughly 10 milliliters of peripheral blood were collected from each donor into EDTA-treated Vacutainer tubes. Ficoll-Paque density-gradient centrifugation was used to isolate PBMCs, with at least 6.5 million per sample. Trizol reagent was used to extract total RNA from the PBMCs, yielding at least 5 micrograms per sample. For every donor, flow cytometry on a PBMC aliquot measured the percentage of naive CD45RAhigh/CD27high T cells. The specimen was blood. The sequence came from a man aged 18-30 years in good health.

The sequenced DNA: TGTGCTAGCAGCCAAGGGACAGGGGGTTTGGAGACCCAGTACTTC. Translated, this is CASSQGTGGLETQYF. The rearrangement combines TRBV7-7 with TRBJ2-5, and 11 junction bases match TRBD1. CDR3 length: 15 amino acids, cysteine to phenylalanine. The sequence is cut down to CDR3 DNA, 45 bases in frame from base 1. Reading the germline V gene (reference sequence) gives CDR1 SSHAT and CDR2 FNYEAQ.